Detailed here is one T cell receptor (beta chain). The sample is drawn from a study of blood T cell repertoires in COVID-19. Sequenced by immunoSEQ multiplex PCR; TCRdb stores in-frame clones only, minus some. The table records over 150,000 clones, about nine tenths of them present only once. This CDR3 spans 16 amino acids. Trimming removed 5 bases from V and 2 bases from J; junction bases left unmatched: 6. Germline V CDR1 and CDR2: MNHEY, SMNVEV (reference sequence). The sample was peripheral blood. The chain combines TRBV27 with TRBJ2-6; 7 bases align to TRBD1. This receptor was taken from a man younger than 35 with acute or convalescent COVID-19. The CDR3 DNA is TGTGCCAGCAGTCCTCCGACAGGGACTGGGGCCAACGTCCTGACTTTC. Translation: CASSPPTGTGANVLTF.